A single sample gave rise to the 3 T cell receptor beta chains below, sequenced in a study of blood T cell repertoires in COVID-19. Produced via immunoSEQ multiplex PCR; TCRdb's table is partial and in-frame only. The table shows roughly 230,000 clones, with about 85% occurring only once. Sequencing was carried out using PBMCs or T cells enriched from blood (not recorded which). The receptors originated from a woman in her fifties or sixties who had been exposed to COVID-19.

V is TRBV29-1 and J is TRBJ2-2; TRBD2 matches at 9 bases. CDR3 length: 15 amino acids. Germline lookup yields CDR1 SQVTM and CDR2 ANQGSEA. The J segment lost 5 bases and the V segment lost 3 bases, leaving 7 bases of the junction unmatched. DNA of the CDR3: TGCAGCGTTGATAGGCGGGGGGGCCAGACCGGGGAGCTGTTTTTT. Its protein is CSVDRRGGQTGELFF.

The rearrangement joins TRBV28 to TRBJ1-1, with D hard to call. Germline CDR1 reads MDHEN; CDR2 reads SYDVKM. Trimming pared 5 bases from V and 5 bases from J, leaving 18 bases between. The CDR3 covers 15 residues. This chain's CDR3 is CASSAFEGGRTEAFF. The CDR3 DNA reads as TGTGCCAGCAGTGCCTTTGAGGGTGGGAGAACTGAAGCTTTCTTT.

The chain recombines TRBV21-1 with TRBJ1-5; TRBD1 was called by the table and not checked on the DNA. TRBV21-1 is an annotated pseudogene. The CDR3 is made up of 18 amino acids. The CDR3 region is CASSLPGQGPVSNQPQHF. Here the CDR3 DNA reads TGTGCCAGCAGCTTACCGGGACAGGGCCCCGTTAGCAATCAGCCCCAGCATTTT.